The 29 T cell receptor beta chains listed next were all sequenced from one sample in a study of pediatric ulcerative colitis. Libraries were prepared by immunoSEQ multiplex PCR; TCRdb keeps only in-frame clonotypes and omits some of them. Of around 34,000 clones listed, roughly three quarters are singletons. During colonoscopy, one to two rectal pinch biopsies were collected. Material: gut tissue. These receptors originate from a boy aged 5-17 years with mild ulcerative colitis.

CDR3 sequence: CASSYSGTIYF. Written as DNA, the CDR3 is TGTGCCAGCAGTTACTCGGGCACCATATATTTT. This sequence joins TRBV6-5 and TRBJ1-3; D is uncertain. Per the germline V gene, CDR1 is MNHEY and CDR2 is SVGAGI. V dropped 0 bases and J dropped 9 bases, with 3 bases sitting between them. This CDR3 comprises 11 residues.

V is TRBV5-1 and J is TRBJ2-2; D uncertain. The germline V and J ends were trimmed by 0 bases and 1 base, with 7 bases remaining between them. This CDR3 is 15 amino acids long. The germline CDR1 and CDR2 sequences are SGHRS and YFSETQ. CDR3 coding DNA: TGCGCCAGCAGCTTGGGTTTCGGGAACACCGGGGAGCTGTTTTTT. Translating it yields CASSLGFGNTGELFF.

This clone has just a few counts. The rearrangement joins TRBV19 to TRBJ2-3, with D tentatively TRBD2 (5 bases). Per germline, CDR1 LNHDA and CDR2 SQIVND (reference sequence). The CDR3 totals 16 residues. V was pared by 2 bases and J by 3 bases, with 15 bases between. The CDR3, as DNA: TGTGCCAGTAGTATAATCCCACTGGTAGCGACAGATACGCAGTATTTT. This codes for CASSIIPLVATDTQYF.

This chain joins TRBV2 and TRBJ1-4; 7 positions match TRBD1. Trimming took 5 bases from V and 10 from J; bases not matched to a gene: 7. CDR1 SNHLY and CDR2 FYNNEI come from the germline V gene. This CDR3 is built from 13 residues. This chain's CDR3 is CASSFQGEGKLFF. The CDR3 DNA is TGTGCCAGCAGTTTTCAGGGGGAAGGAAAACTGTTTTTT.

The chain couples TRBV7-8 to TRBJ1-3; D call uncertain. Germline V gene data show CDR1 as SGHVS and CDR2 as FQNEAQ. The V end lost 5 bases, the J end lost 2 bases, and 7 bases lay between the germline ends. There are 13 residues in the CDR3. As DNA, the CDR3 is TGTGCCAGCAGCCCCAGGACTGGAAACACCATATATTTT. This gives the protein CASSPRTGNTIYF.

This clone occurred once. The chain joins TRBV7-2 to TRBJ1-4, with TRBD1 as a possible D gene (5 bases). The CDR3 is made up of 13 amino acids. CDR1 and CDR2 from the germline V gene are SGHTA and FQGNSA. Trimming removed 3 bases from V and 8 bases from J, with 10 bases in between. The CDR3 reads CASSFSPGEKLFF. CDR3 nucleotide sequence: TGTGCCAGCAGCTTTTCCCCAGGGGAAAAACTGTTTTTT. The entire variable domain, with the rest obtained from reference TRBV7-2 and TRBJ1-4, is as follows: GAGVSQSPSNKVTEKGKDVELRCDPISGHTALYWYRQSLGQGLEFLIYFQGNSAPDKSGLPSDRFSAERTGGSVSTLTIQRTQQEDSAVYLCASSFSPGEKLFFGSGTQLSVL.

This chain joins TRBV9 and TRBJ2-7; D remains ambiguous. CDR3 length: 13 residues. V lost 1 base and J 3 bases, leaving 8 bases between the germline ends. Germline-derived CDR1 and CDR2 are SGDLS and YYNGEE. The CDR3 DNA sequence: TGTGCCAGCAGCGTAAAGCCTGGCTACGAGCAGTACTTC. Translating it yields CASSVKPGYEQYF.

This clone was detected once. The chain is built from TRBV5-1 and TRBJ1-1; no clear D. CDR3 length: 15 amino acids. V shed 0 bases and J shed 8 bases, with 17 bases lying between them. Germline V gene sequence: CDR1 SGHRS, CDR2 YFSETQ. CDR3 sequence (DNA): TGCGCCAGCAGCTTGGGAATCCCGGCCGTCTCAGAAGCTTTCTTT. Amino acids: CASSLGIPAVSEAFF.

This clone was counted once. This chain uses TRBV5-8 with TRBJ1-2; no definite D call. Deletions cut 0 bases from V and 5 bases from J, with 8 bases between. The CDR3 runs to 13 residues. Germline CDR1 reads SGHTS; CDR2 reads YDEGEE. CDR3 loop: CASSLGYSYGYTF. DNA for the CDR3: TGTGCCAGCAGCTTGGGATATAGTTATGGCTACACCTTC. The complete variable domain, with remaining parts taken from reference TRBV5-8 and TRBJ1-2, reads EAGVTQSPTHLIKTRGQQATLRCSPISGHTSVYWYQQALGLGLQFLLWYDEGEERNRGNFPPRFSGRQFPNYSSELNVNALELEDSALYLCASSLGYSYGYTFGSGTRLTVV.

This clone was detected only a few times. The chain couples TRBV9 to TRBJ1-1; the D gene is possibly TRBD1 (6 bases). Germline V gene data show CDR1 as SGDLS and CDR2 as YYNGEE. Trimming took off 3 bases at V and 5 bases at J, with 11 bases between the two ends. The CDR3 sequence is 13 residues long. The CDR3 is CASSGQVRTEAFF. The CDR3 nucleotides are TGTGCCAGCAGCGGACAGGTTCGGACTGAAGCTTTCTTT.

This clone was counted a single time. The chain employs TRBV5-6 and TRBJ2-2, with D unresolved. This CDR3 region has 14 residues. Germline-derived CDR1 and CDR2 are SGHDT and YYEEEE. V was clipped by 0 bases and J by 4 bases, with 7 bases between them. CDR3 protein: CASSLETGTGELFF. CDR3 bases: TGTGCCAGCAGCTTGGAGACGGGCACCGGGGAGCTGTTTTTT.

The chain recombines TRBV19 with TRBJ1-1; 9 bases are shared with TRBD1. This CDR3 comprises 15 residues. V trimming: 10 bases; J trimming: 3 bases; junction bases outside the gene matches: 12. Germline CDR1 reads LNHDA; CDR2 reads SQIVND (reference sequence). The CDR3 spells CATSTRQGGDTEAFF. CDR3 nucleotides: TGTGCCACCTCTACAAGACAGGGGGGAGACACTGAAGCTTTCTTT.

The chain has TRBV9 and TRBJ1-5; D is possibly TRBD1 (5 bases). CDR3 size: 12 residues. Per the germline V gene, CDR1 is SGDLS and CDR2 is YYNGEE. Trimming removed 4 bases from V and 8 bases from J, with 10 bases in between. As DNA, the CDR3 is TGTGCCAGCAGCAGGGGAGAAGAGCCCCAGCATTTT. Its translation: CASSRGEEPQHF. The full variable domain, rest sourced from reference TRBV9 and TRBJ1-5, is DSGVTQTPKHLITATGQRVTLRCSPRSGDLSVYWYQQSLDQGLQFLIQYYNGEERAKGNILERFSAQQFPDLHSELNLSSLELGDSALYFCASSRGEEPQHFGDGTRLSIL.

V gene TRBV30 combines with J gene TRBJ2-7; 9 bases line up with TRBD2. In germline, CDR1 is GTSNPN, CDR2 SVGIG (reference sequence). With 1 base clipped from V and 3 bases from J, the junction kept 16 bases outside the gene matches. This CDR3 has 18 amino acids. CDR3 nucleotides: TGTGCCTGGAGTGGCTTGTCGGCGGGGGGGCTTCCCGACTACGAGCAGTACTTC. This encodes CAWSGLSAGGLPDYEQYF.

V and J are TRBV11-2 and TRBJ2-3, with D perhaps TRBD2 (7 bases). Trimming took 3 bases from V and 2 from J, leaving 15 bases between them. Germline assignment: CDR1 SGHAT and CDR2 FQNNGV. The CDR3 loop spans 16 amino acids. The DNA for the CDR3 is TGTGCCAGCAGCTTGCGGGGGCCCTCCTTCACAGATACGCAGTATTTT. Its translation is CASSLRGPSFTDTQYF.

The V and J genes are TRBV4-2 and TRBJ1-1; 9 bases are shared with TRBD1. Trimming took 4 bases from V and 5 from J; bases not matched to a gene: 5. The CDR3 sequence is 14 residues long. Per germline, CDR1 LGHNA and CDR2 YNFKEQ. Here the CDR3 reads CASSPLGQGTEAFF. DNA for the CDR3: TGTGCCAGCAGCCCCCTCGGACAGGGGACTGAAGCTTTCTTT.

The genes are TRBV30 and TRBJ1-2, with D possibly matching TRBD1 (5 bases). This CDR3 region has 14 residues. Trimming left V 0 bases short and J 2 bases short, with 10 bases between. The germline V gene has CDR1 GTSNPN and CDR2 SVGIG (reference sequence). The CDR3: CAWSVQDVNYGYTF. The CDR3 DNA reads TGTGCCTGGAGTGTACAGGATGTGAACTATGGCTACACCTTC. The full variable domain, rest sourced from reference TRBV30 and TRBJ1-2, is SQTIHQWPATLVQPVGSPLSLECTVEGTSNPNLYWYRQAAGRGLQLLFYSVGIGQISSEVPQNLSASRPQDRQFILSSKKLLLSDSGFYLCAWSVQDVNYGYTFGSGTRLTVV.

The genes are TRBV11-2 and TRBJ1-6; tentative D call: TRBD1 (5 bases). V lost 3 bases and J lost 10, with 16 bases in between. CDR1 SGHAT and CDR2 FQNNGV come from the germline V gene. The CDR3 sequence is 15 residues long. The CDR3 here is CASSLRDGGISPLHF. CDR3 nucleotides: TGTGCCAGCAGCTTGAGAGACGGGGGGATATCACCCCTCCACTTT.

This chain links TRBV7-3 with TRBJ1-1; 8 positions agree with TRBD1. CDR1 and CDR2 from the germline V gene are SGHTA and FQGTGA. The V and J ends lost 5 bases and 3 bases, in that order; junction bases with no gene match: 11. This CDR3 region has 16 residues. CDR3 amino acids: CASSLSAGGVYTEAFF. The CDR3 DNA sequence: TGTGCCAGCAGCCTCTCTGCAGGGGGCGTGTACACTGAAGCTTTCTTT.

There are a few counts of this clone. The chain combines TRBV6-1 with TRBJ1-4; no clear D gene. Germline CDR1 reads MNHNS; CDR2 reads SASEGT. V was pared by 6 bases and J by 6 bases, with 14 bases between. CDR3 length: 14 amino acids. The chain's CDR3 is CASRLQHLDEKLFF. The CDR3 DNA reads TGTGCCAGCAGATTACAGCATTTGGATGAAAAACTGTTTTTT.

This clone appeared a single time. The rearrangement uses TRBV4-1 and TRBJ2-3; D is unresolved. This CDR3 region has 14 residues. Germline V gene sequence: CDR1 MGHRA, CDR2 YSYEKL. Trimming removed 1 base at V and 5 bases at J, with 10 bases between. The CDR3 spells CASSQVRTGDTQYF. The CDR3 nucleotides read TGCGCCAGCAGCCAAGTTCGAACTGGAGATACGCAGTATTTT.

This clone was seen only a few times. In DNA, the CDR3 is TGTGCCAGTAGTAGCAGGGATTACTATGGCTACACCTTC. Protein product: CASSSRDYYGYTF. The genes are TRBV19 and TRBJ1-2; a possible D gene is TRBD1 (5 bases). The CDR3 has 13 amino acids. Trimming stripped 4 bases from V and 3 bases from J, with 9 bases between. Germline V gene sequence: CDR1 LNHDA, CDR2 SQIVND (reference sequence).

This rearrangement joins TRBV11-2 to TRBJ2-2, with 8 bases lining up with TRBD2. Germline trimming cut 1 base from V and 1 base from J; bases unmatched to any gene: 2. The CDR3 has 16 residues. The V gene's germline CDR1 is SGHAT and CDR2 FQNNGV. CDR3 amino acids: CASSLVSGGNTGELFF. The CDR3 DNA is TGTGCCAGCAGCTTAGTAAGCGGGGGGAACACCGGGGAGCTGTTTTTT.

This chain uses TRBV2 with TRBJ2-7, with D perhaps given as TRBD1 or TRBD2 (5 bases each). Germline CDR1 is SNHLY and CDR2 is FYNNEI. Trimming pared 4 bases from V and 0 bases from J, leaving 7 bases between. CDR3 length: 13 residues. As DNA, the CDR3 is TGTGCCAGCAGTGGGGGGATCTCCTACGAGCAGTACTTC. Translation: CASSGGISYEQYF. The entire variable domain, with the rest obtained from reference TRBV2 and TRBJ2-7, is as follows: EPEVTQTPSHQVTQMGQEVILRCVPISNHLYFYWYRQILGQKVEFLVSFYNNEISEKSEIFDDQFSVERPDGSNFTLKIRSTKLEDSAMYFCASSGGISYEQYFGPGTRLTVT.

The gene calls are TRBV2 and TRBJ2-3, with D unclear. V lost 4 bases and J lost 0, with 5 bases in between. The CDR3 has 13 residues. CDR1 and CDR2 (germline): SNHLY, FYNNEI. DNA for the CDR3: TGTGCCAGCAGTGTGACTAGCACAGATACGCAGTATTTT. This sequence encodes CASSVTSTDTQYF.

V usage is TRBV27 and J usage is TRBJ2-2; the D call may be TRBD1 or TRBD2 (6 bases each). CDR1 is MNHEY and CDR2 is SMNVEV in the germline V gene (reference sequence). CDR3 length: 17 amino acids. With 3 bases removed from V and 8 bases from J, the gap between germline ends came to 22 bases. CDR3 sequence reads: CASSFYLIGGILGELFF. CDR3 DNA: TGTGCCAGCAGTTTCTATCTGATAGGGGGGATTTTAGGGGAGCTGTTTTTT.

The chain has TRBV5-1 and TRBJ2-5, with D tentatively TRBD2 (5 bases). Trimming left V 2 bases short and J 4 bases short, with 12 bases between. CDR1 SGHRS and CDR2 YFSETQ come from the germline V gene. CDR3 size: 14 residues. CDR3 coding DNA: TGCGCCAGCAGCTTACTAGTTGCCCCAGAGACCCAGTACTTC. Translation gives CASSLLVAPETQYF.

This chain links TRBV7-2 with TRBJ2-1; D gene uncertain. V was shortened by 0 bases and J by 8 bases, with 2 bases between the two germline ends. CDR1 and CDR2 (germline): SGHTA, FQGNSA. CDR3 length: 11 amino acids. CDR3 sequence (DNA): TGTGCCAGCAGCTTAGCGGATGAGCAGTTCTTC. This encodes CASSLADEQFF.

The rearrangement uses TRBV7-6 and TRBJ2-3, with unresolved D. Germline lookup yields CDR1 SGHVS and CDR2 FNYEAQ. CDR3 size: 14 residues. V was shortened by 7 bases and J by 1 base, with 12 bases between the two germline ends. CDR3 nucleotides: TGTGCCAGCACCCCGGTGGGCGGCACAGATACGCAGTATTTT. It encodes CASTPVGGTDTQYF.